The clone carrying this T cell receptor beta chain came up many times. Its specificity is unknown. These data belong to a study of breast tumors, draining lymph nodes, adjacent tissues. Overall study results and limits: Data fit most tumor T cells coming from lymph node, expanding in tumor. Tumor T cell lymph node origin was a supported hypothesis, not proven. Tumor TCR diversity was below lymph nodes but above nontumor tissue. Compared with basal-like, luminal-like tumors shared significantly more repertoire with nontumor tissue.

Each CDR3 protein is one row after TCRdb ran MiXCR on the multiplex PCR reads. The sample lists over 250,000 distinct CDR3 sequences, more than 30% occurring once. This CDR3 has 15 residues. The V end lost 5 bases, the J end lost 3 bases, and 14 bases lay between the germline ends. CDR1 and CDR2 from the germline V gene are SGHTA and FQGNSA. Axillary draining lymph nodes of breast cancer patients supplied the node samples. The chain carries TRBV7-2 and TRBJ2-1; D unresolved. The sequenced sample was axillary lymph node tissue. The receptor was isolated from a female donor with breast cancer. Some clones in this sample may be carry-over from other donors' samples. DNA for the CDR3: TGTGCCAGCAGCCCGACCTTTGGCGGCTACAATGAGCAGTTCTTC. Its protein is CASSPTFGGYNEQFF.